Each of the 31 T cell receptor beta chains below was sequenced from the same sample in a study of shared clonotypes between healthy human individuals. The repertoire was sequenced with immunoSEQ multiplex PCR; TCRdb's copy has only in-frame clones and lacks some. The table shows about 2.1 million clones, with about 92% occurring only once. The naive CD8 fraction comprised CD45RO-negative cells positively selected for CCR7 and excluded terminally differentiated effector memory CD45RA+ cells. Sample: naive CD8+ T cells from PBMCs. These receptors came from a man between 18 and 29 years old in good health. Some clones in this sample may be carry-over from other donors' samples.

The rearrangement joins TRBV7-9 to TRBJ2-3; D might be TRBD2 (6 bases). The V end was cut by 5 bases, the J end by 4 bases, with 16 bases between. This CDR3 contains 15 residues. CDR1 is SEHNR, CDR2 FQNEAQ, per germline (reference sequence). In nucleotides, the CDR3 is TGTGCCAGCAGCCCCCGGGCGGAGGGAGCAGATACGCAGTATTTT. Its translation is CASSPRAEGADTQYF.

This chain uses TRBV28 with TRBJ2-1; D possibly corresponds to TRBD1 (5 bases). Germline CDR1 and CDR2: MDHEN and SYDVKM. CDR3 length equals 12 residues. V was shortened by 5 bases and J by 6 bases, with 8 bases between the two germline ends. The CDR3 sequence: CASSRGVNEQFF. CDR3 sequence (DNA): TGTGCCAGCAGTAGGGGCGTCAATGAGCAGTTCTTC.

The DNA for the CDR3 is TGCGCCAGCAGCTTGGCCGGGCGGAGACCCTACGAGCAGTACTTC. As protein: CASSLAGRRPYEQYF. The chain carries TRBV5-1 and TRBJ2-7, with D unresolved. The CDR3 is made up of 15 amino acids. V lost 0 bases and J lost 2, with 12 bases in between. CDR1 is SGHRS and CDR2 is YFSETQ in the germline V gene. Variable domain in full (rest from reference TRBV5-1 and TRBJ2-7): KAGVTQTPRYLIKTRGQQVTLSCSPISGHRSVSWYQQTPGQGLQFLFEYFSETQRNKGNFPGRFSGRQFSNSRSEMNVSTLELGDSALYLCASSLAGRRPYEQYFGPGTRLTVT.

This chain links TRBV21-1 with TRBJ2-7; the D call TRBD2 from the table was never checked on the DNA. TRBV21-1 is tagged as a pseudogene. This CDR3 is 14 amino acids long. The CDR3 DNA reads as TGTGCCAGCAGCACCGCGGGAGGGCCCTCTGAGCAGTACTTC. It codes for CASSTAGGPSEQYF.

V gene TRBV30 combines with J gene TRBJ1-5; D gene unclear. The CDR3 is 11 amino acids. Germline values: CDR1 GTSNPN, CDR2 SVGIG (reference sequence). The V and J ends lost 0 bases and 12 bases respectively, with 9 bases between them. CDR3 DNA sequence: TGTGCCTGGAGTGTCGACCTAGACCAGCATTTT. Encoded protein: CAWSVDLDQHF.

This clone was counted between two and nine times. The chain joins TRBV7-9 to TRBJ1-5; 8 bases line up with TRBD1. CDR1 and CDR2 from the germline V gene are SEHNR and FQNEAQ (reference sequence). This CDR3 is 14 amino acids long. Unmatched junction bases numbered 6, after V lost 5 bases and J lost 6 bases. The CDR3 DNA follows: TGTGCCAGCAGCGCTGACAGGGGTGGTCAGCCCCAGCATTTT. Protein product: CASSADRGGQPQHF.

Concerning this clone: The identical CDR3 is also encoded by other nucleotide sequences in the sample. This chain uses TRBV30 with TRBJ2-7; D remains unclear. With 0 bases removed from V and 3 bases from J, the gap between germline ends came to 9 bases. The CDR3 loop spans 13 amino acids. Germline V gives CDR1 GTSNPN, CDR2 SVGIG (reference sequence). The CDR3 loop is CAWSVGLSYEQYF. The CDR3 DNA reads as TGTGCCTGGAGTGTAGGGCTTAGCTACGAGCAGTACTTC. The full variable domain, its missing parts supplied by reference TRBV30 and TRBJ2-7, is SQTIHQWPATLVQPVGSPLSLECTVEGTSNPNLYWYRQAAGRGLQLLFYSVGIGQISSEVPQNLSASRPQDRQFILSSKKLLLSDSGFYLCAWSVGLSYEQYFGPGTRLTVT.

This chain's CDR3 is CSTRELSGELFF. CDR3 sequence (DNA): TGCAGCACCCGGGAACTATCCGGGGAGCTGTTTTTT. The chain links TRBV29-1 to TRBJ2-2; D may be TRBD2 (5 bases). The CDR3 extends over 12 amino acids. Germline CDR1 SQVTM, CDR2 ANQGSEA. V dropped 8 bases and J dropped 6 bases, with 13 bases sitting between them.

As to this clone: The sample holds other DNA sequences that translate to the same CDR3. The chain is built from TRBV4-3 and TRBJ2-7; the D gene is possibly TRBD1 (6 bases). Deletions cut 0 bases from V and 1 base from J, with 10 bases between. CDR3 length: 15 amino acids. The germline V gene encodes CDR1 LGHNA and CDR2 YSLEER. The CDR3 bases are TGCGCCAGCAGCCAAGATCGGCAGGGGTCCTACGAGCAGTACTTC. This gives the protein CASSQDRQGSYEQYF.

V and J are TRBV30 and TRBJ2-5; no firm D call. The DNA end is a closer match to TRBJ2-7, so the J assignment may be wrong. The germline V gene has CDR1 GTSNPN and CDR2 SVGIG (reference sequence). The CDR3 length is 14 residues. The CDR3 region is CAWSAAAATYEQYF. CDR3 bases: TGTGCCTGGAGTGCCGCCGCAGCTACCTACGAGCAGTACTTC.

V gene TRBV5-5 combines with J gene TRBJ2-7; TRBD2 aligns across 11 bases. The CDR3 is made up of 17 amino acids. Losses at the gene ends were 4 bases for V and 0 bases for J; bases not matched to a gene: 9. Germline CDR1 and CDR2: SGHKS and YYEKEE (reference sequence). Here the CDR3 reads CASSAGLAGASSYEQYF. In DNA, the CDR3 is TGTGCCAGCAGCGCCGGACTAGCGGGCGCCAGCTCCTACGAGCAGTACTTC.

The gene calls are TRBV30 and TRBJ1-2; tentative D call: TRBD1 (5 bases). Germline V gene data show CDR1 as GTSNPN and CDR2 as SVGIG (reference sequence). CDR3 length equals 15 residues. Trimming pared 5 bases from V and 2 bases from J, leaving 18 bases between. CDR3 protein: CAWDTPRAGNYGYTF. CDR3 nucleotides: TGTGCCTGGGACACCCCAAGGGCAGGGAACTATGGCTACACCTTC.

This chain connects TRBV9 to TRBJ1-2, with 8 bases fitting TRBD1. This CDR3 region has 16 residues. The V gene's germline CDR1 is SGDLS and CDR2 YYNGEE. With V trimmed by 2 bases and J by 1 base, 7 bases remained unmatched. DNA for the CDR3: TGTGCCAGCAGCGTTGGATCAGGGGGCAATAACTATGGCTACACCTTC. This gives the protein CASSVGSGGNNYGYTF.

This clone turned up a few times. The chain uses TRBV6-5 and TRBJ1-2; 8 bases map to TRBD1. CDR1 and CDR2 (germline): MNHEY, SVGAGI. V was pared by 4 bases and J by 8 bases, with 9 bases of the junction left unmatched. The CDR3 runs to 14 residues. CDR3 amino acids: CASSSQDRARGYTF. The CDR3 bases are TGTGCCAGCAGTTCGCAGGACAGGGCGCGAGGCTACACCTTC.

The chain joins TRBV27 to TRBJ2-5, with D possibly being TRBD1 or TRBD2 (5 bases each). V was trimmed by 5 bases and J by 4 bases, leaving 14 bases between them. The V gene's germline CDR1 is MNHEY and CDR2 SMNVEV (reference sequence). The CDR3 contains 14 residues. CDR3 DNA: TGTGCCAGCAGTGTCCCGGGACGAGGAGAGACCCAGTACTTC. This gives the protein CASSVPGRGETQYF.

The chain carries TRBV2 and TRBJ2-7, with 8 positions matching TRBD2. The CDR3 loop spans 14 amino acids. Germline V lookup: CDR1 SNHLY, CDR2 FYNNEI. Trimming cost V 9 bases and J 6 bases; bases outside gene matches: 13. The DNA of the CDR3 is TGTGCCAGTGGACCGGGACTAGTCCATTCCGAGCAGTACTTC. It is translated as CASGPGLVHSEQYF.

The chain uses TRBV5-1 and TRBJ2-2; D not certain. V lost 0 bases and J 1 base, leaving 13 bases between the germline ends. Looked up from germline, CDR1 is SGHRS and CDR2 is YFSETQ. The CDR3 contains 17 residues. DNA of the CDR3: TGCGCCAGCAGCTTGGAGGCGCTCGACGTGAACACCGGGGAGCTGTTTTTT. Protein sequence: CASSLEALDVNTGELFF.

The CDR3, as DNA: TGTGCCAGCAGCGGTTTTCGGGAATCATCCTACGAGCAGTACTTC. Protein product: CASSGFRESSYEQYF. The V and J genes are TRBV6-1 and TRBJ2-7; D perhaps matches TRBD2 (5 bases). Germline V gene lookup returns CDR1 MNHNS and CDR2 SASEGT. The CDR3 totals 15 residues. Trimming removed 6 bases at V and 1 base at J, with 16 bases between.

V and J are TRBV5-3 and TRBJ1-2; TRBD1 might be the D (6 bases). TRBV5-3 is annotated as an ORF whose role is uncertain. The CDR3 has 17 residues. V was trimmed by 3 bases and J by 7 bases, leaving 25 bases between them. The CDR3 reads CARSSSFQGGGLFGYTF. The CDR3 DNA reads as TGTGCCAGAAGCTCCTCGTTCCAGGGAGGGGGTTTATTTGGCTACACCTTC.

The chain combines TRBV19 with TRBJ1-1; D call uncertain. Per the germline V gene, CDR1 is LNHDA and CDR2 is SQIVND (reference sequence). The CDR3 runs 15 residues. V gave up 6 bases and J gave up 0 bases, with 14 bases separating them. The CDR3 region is CASSPSKRMNTEAFF. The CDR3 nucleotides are TGTGCCAGTAGCCCGTCTAAGAGAATGAACACTGAAGCTTTCTTT.

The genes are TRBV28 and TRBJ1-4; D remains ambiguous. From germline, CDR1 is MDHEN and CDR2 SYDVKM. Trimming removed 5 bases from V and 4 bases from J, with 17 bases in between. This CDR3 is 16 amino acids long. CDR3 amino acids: CASSLSRAGSNEKLFF. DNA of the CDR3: TGTGCCAGCAGTCTATCTCGGGCAGGAAGTAATGAAAAACTGTTTTTT. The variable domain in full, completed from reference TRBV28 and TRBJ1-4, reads DVKVTQSSRYLVKRTGEKVFLECVQDMDHENMFWYRQDPGLGLRLIYFSYDVKMKEKGDIPEGYSVSREKKERFSLILESASTNQTSMYLCASSLSRAGSNEKLFFGSGTQLSVL.

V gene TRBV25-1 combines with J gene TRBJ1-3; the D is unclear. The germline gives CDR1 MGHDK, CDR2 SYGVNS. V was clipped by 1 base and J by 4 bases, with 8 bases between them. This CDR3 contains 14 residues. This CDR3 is CASSESPPGNTIYF. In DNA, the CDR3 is TGTGCCAGCAGTGAATCCCCACCCGGAAACACCATATATTTT. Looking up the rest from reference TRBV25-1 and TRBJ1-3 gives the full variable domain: EADIYQTPRYLVIGTGKKITLECSQTMGHDKMYWYQQDPGMELHLIHYSYGVNSTEKGDLSSESTVSRIRTEHFPLTLESARPSHTSQYLCASSESPPGNTIYFGEGSWLTVV.

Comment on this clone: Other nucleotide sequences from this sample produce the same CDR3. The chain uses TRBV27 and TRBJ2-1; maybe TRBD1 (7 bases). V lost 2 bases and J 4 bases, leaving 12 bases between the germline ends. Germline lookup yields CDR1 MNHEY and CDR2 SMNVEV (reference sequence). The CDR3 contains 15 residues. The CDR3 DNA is TGTGCCAGCAGTTTAGCGGCAGGGGGGTACAATGAGCAGTTCTTC. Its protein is CASSLAAGGYNEQFF.

CDR3 nucleotide sequence: TGTGCCAGCCGGGAGGGCTCTGGAAACACCATATATTTT. Its protein product is CASREGSGNTIYF. The gene calls are TRBV28 and TRBJ1-3; unclear D gene. The CDR3 runs 13 residues. The germline CDR1 and CDR2 sequences are MDHEN and SYDVKM. Trimming left V 8 bases short and J 0 bases short, with 8 bases between. The full variable domain, its missing parts supplied by reference TRBV28 and TRBJ1-3, is DVKVTQSSRYLVKRTGEKVFLECVQDMDHENMFWYRQDPGLGLRLIYFSYDVKMKEKGDIPEGYSVSREKKERFSLILESASTNQTSMYLCASREGSGNTIYFGEGSWLTVV.

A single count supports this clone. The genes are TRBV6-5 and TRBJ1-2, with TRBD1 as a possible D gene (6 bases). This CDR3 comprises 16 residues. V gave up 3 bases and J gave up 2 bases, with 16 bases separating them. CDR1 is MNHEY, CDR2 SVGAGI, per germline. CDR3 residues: CASSYIDRLVNYGYTF. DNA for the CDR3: TGTGCCAGCAGTTATATCGACAGGCTAGTAAACTATGGCTACACCTTC.

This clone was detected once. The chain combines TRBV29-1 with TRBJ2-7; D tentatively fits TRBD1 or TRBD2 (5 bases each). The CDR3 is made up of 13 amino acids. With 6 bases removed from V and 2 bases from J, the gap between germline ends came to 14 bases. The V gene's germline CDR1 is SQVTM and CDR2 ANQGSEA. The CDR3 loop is CSVYGTETYEQYF. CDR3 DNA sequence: TGCAGCGTGTACGGGACGGAGACCTACGAGCAGTACTTC.

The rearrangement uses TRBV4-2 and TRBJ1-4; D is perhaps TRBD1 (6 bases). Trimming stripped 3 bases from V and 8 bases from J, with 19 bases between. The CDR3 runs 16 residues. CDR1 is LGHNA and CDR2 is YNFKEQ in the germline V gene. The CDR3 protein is CASSHGSEGEREKLFF. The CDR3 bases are TGTGCCAGCAGCCACGGATCCGAGGGGGAACGAGAAAAACTGTTTTTT.

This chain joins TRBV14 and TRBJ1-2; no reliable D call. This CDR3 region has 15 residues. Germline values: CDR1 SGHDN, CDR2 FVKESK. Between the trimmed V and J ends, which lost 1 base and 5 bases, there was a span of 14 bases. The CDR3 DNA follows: TGTGCCAGCAGCCAAGGCGAGGGCGCCAGGTATGGCTACACCTTC. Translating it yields CASSQGEGARYGYTF.

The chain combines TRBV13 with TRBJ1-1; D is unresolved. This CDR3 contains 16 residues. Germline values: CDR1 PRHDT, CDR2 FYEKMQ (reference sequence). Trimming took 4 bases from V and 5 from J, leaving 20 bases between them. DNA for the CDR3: TGTGCCAGCAGCTCCCCCCGGGAAGGGCTGGGGACTGAAGCTTTCTTT. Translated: CASSSPREGLGTEAFF.

The CDR3 sequence is CASSNVQAGGPNEQYF. The CDR3 bases are TGTGCCAGCAGCAATGTACAAGCGGGAGGGCCCAACGAGCAGTACTTC. The rearrangement joins TRBV27 to TRBJ2-7; 10 bases match TRBD2. The V segment lost 6 bases and the J segment 5 bases; nucleotides outside the gene matches: 13. The CDR3 runs to 16 residues. Germline V gene lookup returns CDR1 MNHEY and CDR2 SMNVEV (reference sequence).

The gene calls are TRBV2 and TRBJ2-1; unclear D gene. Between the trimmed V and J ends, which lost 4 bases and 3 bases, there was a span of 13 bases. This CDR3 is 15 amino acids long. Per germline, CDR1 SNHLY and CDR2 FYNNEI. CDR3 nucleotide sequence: TGTGCCAGCAGTGGCGGCAGCCAAAACTACAATGAGCAGTTCTTC. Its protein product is CASSGGSQNYNEQFF.